This entry describes one T cell receptor beta chain. The germline V gene has CDR1 GTSNPN and CDR2 SVGIG (reference sequence). The CDR3 length is 14 residues. J was trimmed by 6 bases and V by 5 bases; bases with no gene match: 7. The sample belongs to a study of blood T cell repertoires in COVID-19. The overall study: Samples representing acute and convalescent COVID-19 were sourced from the United States, Italy and Spain. PBMCs, B-cell-depleted T cells, or T cells provided the cDNA or gDNA that made up the material.

In the source study's methods: Using reference gene primer amplification, nucleated cell counts were estimated. The data were produced by immunoSEQ multiplex PCR, yet TCRdb's version contains in-frame clones alone and is incomplete. V and J calls plus clone size are reproduced from that table; the DNA served to infer D and trimming. Here the sample spans about 190,000 clones, roughly 90% being singletons. Sequenced: peripheral blood. The chain carries TRBV30 and TRBJ2-3; TRBD1 matches at 11 bases. The receptor was derived from a middle-aged woman who had recovered from COVID-19. In DNA form, the CDR3 reads TGTGCCTGGGGTAGGACAGGGGGCAAGGATACGCAGTATTTT. It codes for CAWGRTGGKDTQYF.